Below, one T cell receptor (beta chain) is given with its context. Its antigen is still unknown. The data belong to a study of T-cell memory formation after mild COVID-19. The wider study: Largely donor-specific TCR clusters were found. Broader study findings: Second-wave clones peaking on day 37 lacked confirmed SARS-CoV-2 specificity. Some clones that responded turned up in pre-infection memory, which suggests that cross-reactive memory joined in.

V was cut by 2 bases and J by 4 bases, with 15 bases left in between. There are 17 residues in the CDR3. CDR1 and CDR2 from the germline V gene are SGHTA and FQGNSA. Using constant-segment primers, 5'RACE produced TCR alpha and TCR beta cDNA libraries carrying sample barcodes and UMIs. TCRdb fed the 5' RACE reads into MiXCR, producing one record per CDR3 protein. The top ten hold approximately 20% of the sample, which has about 360,000 distinct CDR3 sequences, roughly 14% seen once. The sequenced sample consisted of PBMCs or a T cell subset sorted from them (not recorded which). This TCR derives from a man aged 18 to 29 who had mild COVID-19 (a few samples of this study predate the infection). Cell type and time point are not known. The chain recombines TRBV7-2 with TRBJ2-6; TRBD2 might be the D (6 bases). The CDR3 protein is CASSLSGGNTGANVLTF. CDR3 coding DNA: TGTGCCAGCAGCTTAAGCGGCGGGAATACAGGGGCCAACGTCCTGACTTTC.